A single sample gave rise to the 16 T cell receptor beta chains below, sequenced in a study of T cell changes during pregnancy in multiple sclerosis. TCRdb's copy holds only in-frame clones and misses some; the assay was immunoSEQ multiplex PCR. The repertoire consists of roughly 29,000 clones, with approximately 90% occurring once and the leading ten covering about 3.5%. The sequencing used CD4+ T cells from peripheral blood mononuclear cells, collected in the first trimester of pregnancy. The receptors were sampled from a female donor in good health, enrolled as a control in a pregnancy study.

A single count supports this clone. The V and J genes are TRBV6-4 and TRBJ2-1; 14 bases fit TRBD2. V dropped 6 bases and J dropped 5; count of bases not matched to a gene: 6. The CDR3 runs 16 residues. CDR1 and CDR2 (germline): MRHNA, SNTAGT. The chain's CDR3 is CASSLTSGGENNEQFF. CDR3 DNA sequence: TGTGCCAGCAGCCTGACTAGCGGGGGGGAAAACAATGAGCAGTTCTTC.

V and J are TRBV19 and TRBJ1-2; 12 nucleotides agree with TRBD1. V gave up 4 bases and J gave up 8 bases; unmatched junction bases: 11. CDR1 and CDR2 (germline): LNHDA, SQIVND (reference sequence). The CDR3 has 16 residues. CDR3 sequence: CASSTISRDRGRGYTF. DNA of the CDR3: TGTGCCAGTAGTACGATAAGCCGGGACAGGGGGCGAGGCTACACCTTC.

The V call is TRBV15, the J call TRBJ1-5; perhaps TRBD1 as D (5 bases). Germline CDR1 is LNHNV and CDR2 is YYDKDF (reference sequence). The CDR3 length is 16 residues. V lost 0 bases and J 5 bases, leaving 14 bases between the germline ends. The DNA for the CDR3 is TGTGCCACCAGCAGAGAACCCGCCAGGGCAGATCAGCCCCAGCATTTT. Translation: CATSREPARADQPQHF.

The J gene is TRBJ2-2, the V gene TRBV30; D unresolved. V dropped 0 bases and J dropped 0 bases, with 11 bases sitting between them. This CDR3 comprises 16 residues. Per germline, CDR1 GTSNPN and CDR2 SVGIG (reference sequence). CDR3 sequence (DNA): TGTGCCTGGAGTGTACGGGTAGCCGCGAACACCGGGGAGCTGTTTTTT. Translation: CAWSVRVAANTGELFF.

This chain connects TRBV30 to TRBJ2-7, with 14 bases fitting TRBD2. With 5 bases clipped from V and 8 bases from J, the junction kept 5 bases outside the gene matches. Germline V gene data show CDR1 as GTSNPN and CDR2 as SVGIG (reference sequence). The CDR3 extends over 13 amino acids. Written as DNA, the CDR3 is TGTGCCTGGGGAGGGACTAGCGGGAGCAAGCAGTACTTC. It is translated as CAWGGTSGSKQYF.

In the case of this clone: The sample contains more than one DNA sequence encoding this CDR3. The gene calls are TRBV5-6 and TRBJ2-5; 10 positions match TRBD2. V was pared by 0 bases and J by 5 bases, with 4 bases of the junction left unmatched. The germline gives CDR1 SGHDT, CDR2 YYEEEE. The CDR3 covers 15 residues. CDR3: CASSLVAGGRETQYF. The CDR3 nucleotides read TGTGCCAGCAGCTTGGTAGCGGGGGGCCGGGAGACCCAGTACTTC.

In DNA form, the CDR3 reads TGTGCCAGCAGCTTAGTCTATGGAAACACCATATATTTT. It yields the protein CASSLVYGNTIYF. This chain joins TRBV7-9 and TRBJ1-3; D gene ambiguous. V shed 1 base and J shed 3 bases, with 4 bases lying between them. The germline V gene has CDR1 SEHNR and CDR2 FQNEAQ (reference sequence). The CDR3 loop spans 13 amino acids.

In its sample, this clone ranks as medium-sized (0.01 to 0.1%). The chain carries TRBV30 and TRBJ1-1; TRBD1 is a possible D gene (6 bases). The CDR3 is 15 residues long. CDR1 GTSNPN and CDR2 SVGIG come from the germline V gene (reference sequence). V was cut by 3 bases and J by 1 base, with 15 bases left in between. The CDR3 DNA reads TGTGCCTGGAGCGTCTCAGACAGGAGGAACACTGAAGCTTTCTTT. Its translation is CAWSVSDRRNTEAFF.

The gene calls are TRBV6-5 and TRBJ1-4, with D perhaps matching TRBD1 (6 bases). Trimming took off 6 bases at V and 5 bases at J, with 16 bases between the two ends. Germline-derived CDR1 and CDR2 are MNHEY and SVGAGI. CDR3 length equals 15 residues. The chain's CDR3 is CASSSWGTGNEKLFF. The CDR3 DNA reads TGTGCCAGCAGCTCCTGGGGAACAGGGAATGAAAAACTGTTTTTT.

The chain links TRBV28 to TRBJ2-4; D might be TRBD1 (5 bases). The CDR3 spans 14 residues. Between the trimmed V and J ends, which lost 7 bases and 0 bases, there was a span of 10 bases. The germline V gene has CDR1 MDHEN and CDR2 SYDVKM. This CDR3 reads CASTIDRAKNIQYF. CDR3 nucleotides: TGTGCCAGCACTATAGACAGAGCCAAAAACATTCAGTACTTC.

The J gene is TRBJ2-7, the V gene TRBV27, with D maybe TRBD2 (6 bases). The CDR3 runs to 15 residues. V gave up 6 bases and J gave up 3 bases, with 18 bases separating them. The germline CDR1 and CDR2 sequences are MNHEY and SMNVEV (reference sequence). CDR3 nucleotides: TGTGCCAGCAGCACGCGGGGTTTAGGCTTCTACGAGCAGTACTTC. Translated, it gives CASSTRGLGFYEQYF.

The chain has TRBV4-2 and TRBJ2-7; TRBD2 aligns across 10 bases. Germline values: CDR1 LGHNA, CDR2 YNFKEQ. Trimming took 4 bases from V and 4 from J; bases not matched to a gene: 10. The CDR3 is 16 amino acids. The CDR3 DNA is TGTGCCAGCAGCCCCAATGGGGTAGCGGGAGGATACGAGCAGTACTTC. It codes for CASSPNGVAGGYEQYF.

The chain links TRBV19 to TRBJ2-1, with a possible D match to TRBD2 (6 bases). CDR3 length equals 15 residues. Trimming took 1 base from V and 15 from J, leaving 22 bases between them. Per the germline V gene, CDR1 is LNHDA and CDR2 is SQIVND (reference sequence). The CDR3 DNA reads as TGTGCCAGTAGTATAGGAACCCAGCGGGTCGATCTGCGGTTCTTC. Translation gives CASSIGTQRVDLRFF.

This rearrangement joins TRBV2 to TRBJ2-5, with 7 bases lining up with TRBD2. This CDR3 is built from 16 residues. V trimming: 7 bases; J trimming: 0 bases; junction bases outside the gene matches: 11. The germline gives CDR1 SNHLY, CDR2 FYNNEI. As DNA, the CDR3 is TGTGCCAGCACCGAGTCGACGGGAGGTGACCAAGAGACCCAGTACTTC. It specifies CASTESTGGDQETQYF.

The rearrangement uses TRBV5-5 and TRBJ1-6, with 11 bases that match TRBD1. V lost 1 base, J lost 8 bases, and 2 bases stayed unmatched. Germline V gene sequence: CDR1 SGHKS, CDR2 YYEKEE (reference sequence). The CDR3 has 15 amino acids. Here the CDR3 DNA reads TGTGCCAGCAGCTTGCGGGACAGGGGGGATTCACCCCTCCACTTT. Its translation: CASSLRDRGDSPLHF.

The rearrangement joins TRBV11-2 to TRBJ2-1, with 13 bases that match TRBD2. The CDR3 spans 17 residues. In germline, CDR1 is SGHAT, CDR2 FQNNGV. Germline trimming cut 1 base from V and 2 bases from J; bases unmatched to any gene: 2. In DNA form, the CDR3 reads TGTGCCAGCAGCTTAGCCGGACTAGCGGGGGCCTACAATGAGCAGTTCTTC. Its protein product is CASSLAGLAGAYNEQFF.